The next 29 T cell receptor beta chains were all read from a single sample in a study of cytomegalovirus exposure and HLA in healthy donors. The study ran its PCR with 60 Vbeta and 13 Jbeta primers. Method: immunoSEQ multiplex PCR; TCRdb's copy keeps in-frame clones and lacks some. In the table there are 100,000 to 120,000 clones, just over 75% of which are singletons. The specimen was PBMCs. These receptors came from a man younger than 40 in good health and CMV-seropositive.

V is TRBV4-3 and J is TRBJ2-3; 10 bases fit TRBD2. From germline, CDR1 is LGHNA and CDR2 YSLEER. The CDR3 has 16 residues. J was trimmed by 8 bases and V by 0 bases; bases with no gene match: 8. The CDR3 here is CASSQDSGGAWGTQYF. In DNA form, the CDR3 reads TGCGCCAGCAGCCAAGACAGCGGGGGGGCCTGGGGTACGCAGTATTTT.

The gene calls are TRBV6-4 and TRBJ2-7, with 7 nucleotides matching TRBD1. The germline V gene has CDR1 MRHNA and CDR2 SNTAGT. The length of the CDR3 is 13 residues. V shed 7 bases and J 3 bases; nucleotides not matched to a gene: 6. The CDR3 sequence is CASKGRGNYEQYF. The CDR3 DNA is TGTGCCAGCAAGGGCAGGGGGAACTACGAGCAGTACTTC.

The gene calls are TRBV7-9 and TRBJ2-7; the match to TRBD1 covers 8 bases. V trimming: 4 bases; J trimming: 5 bases; junction bases outside the gene matches: 7. The CDR3 totals 14 residues. CDR1 SEHNR and CDR2 FQNEAQ come from the germline V gene (reference sequence). The CDR3 sequence: CASSSDREGNEQYF. CDR3 in DNA: TGTGCCAGCAGCTCGGACAGGGAAGGTAACGAGCAGTACTTC.

A remark on this clone: An end of the junction does not agree with germline; a read error may underlie this. The CDR3 DNA reads as TGTGCCAGCAGTGATGTAGGGAGGGAGACCCCGTACTTC. This sequence encodes CASSDVGRETPYF. The V gene is TRBV2, the J gene TRBJ2-5; TRBD2 matches 7 bases. CDR1 SNHLY and CDR2 FYNNEI come from the germline V gene. This CDR3 is 13 amino acids long.

This rearrangement joins TRBV7-8 to TRBJ1-1, with TRBD1 matching 9 bases. This CDR3 region has 12 residues. V shed 1 base and J 9 bases; nucleotides not matched to a gene: 0. Germline V CDR1 and CDR2: SGHVS, FQNEAQ. The CDR3 spells CASSLDRGQAFF. CDR3 in DNA: TGTGCCAGCAGCTTAGACAGGGGGCAAGCTTTCTTT.

The CDR3 protein is CASERDRGTGELFF. The CDR3 DNA follows: TGTGCCAGCGAACGGGACAGGGGAACCGGGGAGCTGTTTTTT. This chain joins TRBV2 and TRBJ2-2; 10 bases are a match to TRBD1. CDR1 SNHLY and CDR2 FYNNEI come from the germline V gene. J gave up 5 bases and V 8 bases, and 5 bases lay outside the gene matches. The CDR3 loop spans 14 amino acids.

This clone was counted a single time. This chain links TRBV7-2 with TRBJ1-1; D remains unclear. Between the trimmed V and J ends, which lost 5 bases and 5 bases, there was a span of 12 bases. The CDR3 covers 13 residues. The germline gives CDR1 SGHTA, CDR2 FQGNSA. CDR3 protein: CASSASRGTEAFF. In DNA form, the CDR3 reads TGTGCCAGCAGCGCGAGTCGGGGAACTGAAGCTTTCTTT.

The rearrangement joins TRBV27 to TRBJ2-3; D is perhaps TRBD1 (6 bases). The CDR3 length is 15 residues. Germline V CDR1 and CDR2: MNHEY, SMNVEV (reference sequence). V was trimmed by 9 bases and J by 1 base, leaving 17 bases between them. CDR3: CASSRQVIGTDTQYF. For the CDR3, the DNA is TGTGCCAGTTCTAGACAGGTCATAGGCACAGATACGCAGTATTTT.

V is TRBV5-4 and J is TRBJ1-2; 8 nucleotides line up with TRBD1. Unmatched junction bases numbered 5, after V lost 4 bases and J lost 3 bases. The CDR3 consists of 14 residues. The V gene's germline CDR1 is SGHNT and CDR2 YYREEE (reference sequence). CDR3 nucleotide sequence: TGTGCCAGCAGCCCGGGACAGGTCCACTATGGCTACACCTTC. It is translated as CASSPGQVHYGYTF.

The chain has TRBV6-6 and TRBJ1-1, with TRBD1 as a possible D gene (6 bases). Deletions cut 6 bases from V and 3 bases from J, with 17 bases between. The V gene's germline CDR1 is MNHNY and CDR2 SVGAGI (reference sequence). There are 15 residues in the CDR3. CDR3 nucleotides: TGTGCCAGCAGGCCACGATTAGGGGGTGACACTGAAGCTTTCTTT. It codes for CASRPRLGGDTEAFF.

The chain combines TRBV30 with TRBJ1-6; TRBD1 agrees at 8 bases. Germline-derived CDR1 and CDR2 are GTSNPN and SVGIG (reference sequence). With 0 bases clipped from V and 9 bases from J, the junction kept 7 bases outside the gene matches. CDR3 length: 15 amino acids. The CDR3 spells CAWSVSAGGSSPLHF. DNA for the CDR3: TGTGCCTGGAGTGTATCGGCAGGGGGCAGTTCACCCCTCCACTTT.

On this clone: The same CDR3 can be traced to other DNA sequences in this sample. V usage is TRBV19 and J usage is TRBJ1-1; D gene unclear. Germline assignment: CDR1 LNHDA and CDR2 SQIVND (reference sequence). CDR3 length: 14 amino acids. Trimming left V 1 base short and J 5 bases short, with 11 bases between. CDR3 DNA: TGTGCCAGTAGTATAGGCGGAGGGAATACTGAAGCTTTCTTT. This codes for CASSIGGGNTEAFF.

This clone has a handful of counts. This chain connects TRBV4-3 to TRBJ2-7; tentative D call: TRBD1 (7 bases). V lost 0 bases to trimming and J lost 2 bases, with 11 bases between them. The CDR3 is made up of 15 amino acids. Looked up from germline, CDR1 is LGHNA and CDR2 is YSLEER. The CDR3 region has the DNA TGCGCCAGCAGCCAAGAGCGGGACAGAGCCTACGAGCAGTACTTC. Amino acid sequence: CASSQERDRAYEQYF.

This clone appeared a few times. In nucleotides, the CDR3 is TGTGCCAGCAGTCGGGACAGGGGGAACTATGGCTACACCTTC. Protein product: CASSRDRGNYGYTF. The chain joins TRBV6-5 to TRBJ1-2; 11 bases line up with TRBD1. CDR1 MNHEY and CDR2 SVGAGI come from the germline V gene. Germline trimming cut 5 bases from V and 2 bases from J; bases unmatched to any gene: 1. This CDR3 has 14 amino acids.

The chain has TRBV5-4 and TRBJ2-7; the match to TRBD1 covers 9 bases. V was clipped by 4 bases and J by 3 bases; unmatched bases: 5. Germline loops: CDR1 SGHNT, CDR2 YYREEE (reference sequence). The CDR3 has 14 amino acids. The DNA of the CDR3 is TGTGCCAGCAGCGAGAACAGGGGGCGCTACGAGCAGTACTTC. Translating it yields CASSENRGRYEQYF.

This chain joins TRBV30 and TRBJ2-3, with no clear D. Germline CDR1 reads GTSNPN; CDR2 reads SVGIG (reference sequence). The ends were cut back, 0 bases at V and 4 bases at J, with 5 bases in the middle. The CDR3 loop spans 12 amino acids. The CDR3 sequence is CAWSVAADTQYF. The CDR3 nucleotides read TGTGCCTGGAGTGTCGCGGCAGATACGCAGTATTTT.

This clone was seen only a few times. This chain uses TRBV6-1 with TRBJ2-2; D unresolved. Germline V lookup: CDR1 MNHNS, CDR2 SASEGT. Trimming removed 2 bases at V and 4 bases at J, with 5 bases between. The length of the CDR3 is 13 residues. CDR3 loop: CASSETGTGELFF. The CDR3 DNA follows: TGTGCCAGCAGTGAAACGGGCACCGGGGAGCTGTTTTTT.

The gene calls are TRBV5-6 and TRBJ1-2; D ambiguous. The CDR3 runs to 13 residues. Germline assignment: CDR1 SGHDT and CDR2 YYEEEE. The germline V and J ends were trimmed by 0 bases and 8 bases, with 11 bases remaining between them. This CDR3 reads CASSLGGPAGYTF. The CDR3 DNA sequence: TGTGCCAGCAGCTTGGGTGGGCCGGCGGGCTACACCTTC.

The chain carries TRBV29-1 and TRBJ2-4; D is uncertain. V shed 7 bases and J shed 1 base, with 8 bases lying between them. CDR1 and CDR2 (germline): SQVTM, ANQGSEA. CDR3 length: 12 residues. CDR3 nucleotides: TGCAGCGGTTACGGTGCCAAAAACATTCAGTACTTC. As protein: CSGYGAKNIQYF.

This clone showed up just a few times. The CDR3 region is CASSPRGGTPDTQYF. CDR3 in DNA: TGTGCCAGCAGCCCCCGGGGGGGAACGCCAGATACGCAGTATTTT. V gene TRBV6-5 combines with J gene TRBJ2-3, with 8 bases lining up with TRBD2. V dropped 6 bases and J dropped 4; count of bases not matched to a gene: 9. Per the germline V gene, CDR1 is MNHEY and CDR2 is SVGAGI. The CDR3 extends over 15 amino acids.

The rearrangement links TRBV30 to TRBJ1-2, with 7 nucleotides matching TRBD1. The CDR3 is 16 residues long. Germline CDR1 is GTSNPN and CDR2 is SVGIG (reference sequence). J gave up 4 bases and V 0 bases, and 11 bases lay outside the gene matches. CDR3 sequence (DNA): TGTGCCTGGAGTGTACGGAGAGAGACAGGGAGCTATGGCTACACCTTC. Translation gives CAWSVRRETGSYGYTF.

In its sample, this clone was seen once. J is TRBJ2-5 and V is TRBV6-1; no clear D gene. The DNA end favors TRBJ2-7, so the J call may be wrong. The CDR3 has 10 amino acids. Germline V gene lookup returns CDR1 MNHNS and CDR2 SASEGT. The CDR3 loop is CASSDYEQYF. The CDR3 DNA reads as TGTGCCAGCAGTGACTACGAGCAGTACTTC.

J is TRBJ1-1 and V is TRBV19; 7 bases map to TRBD1. The ends lost 1 base at V and 1 base at J; junction bases unmatched: 0. The germline V gene encodes CDR1 LNHDA and CDR2 SQIVND (reference sequence). The CDR3 length is 14 residues. CDR3: CASSIGDRNTEAFF. CDR3 coding DNA: TGTGCCAGTAGTATAGGGGACAGGAACACTGAAGCTTTCTTT.

The rearrangement joins TRBV16 to TRBJ2-7; 9 bases are a match to TRBD2. Germline V CDR1 and CDR2: KGHSY, FQNENV. Trimming at V came to 4 bases and at J to 0 bases, leaving 1 base not matched to a gene. The CDR3 loop spans 14 amino acids. Here the CDR3 reads CASSLSGSSYEQYF. The CDR3 DNA is TGTGCCAGCAGCCTTAGCGGGAGCTCCTACGAGCAGTACTTC.

This clone was seen once. The V and J genes are TRBV9 and TRBJ2-5, with 10 bases identical to TRBD2. After removal of 0 bases from V and 3 bases from J, the junction contained 8 bases not matched to a gene. Germline CDR1 and CDR2: SGDLS and YYNGEE. The CDR3 extends over 17 amino acids. This chain's CDR3 is CASSVGGSGGPKETQYF. The DNA for the CDR3 is TGTGCCAGCAGCGTAGGGGGTAGCGGGGGGCCGAAAGAGACCCAGTACTTC.

V usage is TRBV27 and J usage is TRBJ2-1, with 10 nucleotides matching TRBD2. Germline trimming cut 2 bases from V and 0 bases from J; bases unmatched to any gene: 7. The length of the CDR3 is 18 residues. Germline-derived CDR1 and CDR2 are MNHEY and SMNVEV (reference sequence). This CDR3 is CASSLMTSGPSSYNEQFF. CDR3 bases: TGTGCCAGCAGTTTAATGACTAGCGGGCCAAGCTCCTACAATGAGCAGTTCTTC.

CDR3 in amino acids: CASSYPDRGTDTQYF. DNA for the CDR3: TGTGCCAGCAGTTACCCGGACCGGGGTACAGATACGCAGTATTTT. V usage is TRBV6-6 and J usage is TRBJ2-3, with a tentative D call TRBD2 (5 bases). V was shortened by 2 bases and J by 3 bases, with 12 bases between the two germline ends. The germline CDR1 and CDR2 sequences are MNHNY and SVGAGI (reference sequence). The CDR3 runs to 15 residues.

The genes are TRBV28 and TRBJ1-6; D is perhaps TRBD1 (6 bases). The germline V gene encodes CDR1 MDHEN and CDR2 SYDVKM. This CDR3 is built from 17 residues. Trimming removed 5 bases at V and 10 bases at J, with 24 bases between. The CDR3 sequence is CASSLRQAAKGRSPLHF. The CDR3 region has the DNA TGTGCCAGCAGTCTCCGACAGGCCGCGAAAGGAAGATCACCCCTCCACTTT.

The chain uses TRBV13 and TRBJ2-3; 12 bases match TRBD2. V gave up 1 base and J gave up 0 bases; unmatched junction bases: 2. This CDR3 has 17 residues. The germline gives CDR1 PRHDT, CDR2 FYEKMQ (reference sequence). CDR3 nucleotides: TGTGCCAGCAGCTTAGCAGGACTAGCGGGGAGCACAGATACGCAGTATTTT. Encoded protein: CASSLAGLAGSTDTQYF.